This entry lists 21 T cell receptor beta chains sequenced from one sample in a study of blood T cell repertoires in COVID-19. Profiling relied on immunoSEQ multiplex PCR, and the TCRdb table lists in-frame clones only, not all of them. The data show around 260,000 clones, with more than 80% seen just once and about 3% held by the top ten. Sequenced sample: peripheral blood. These TCRs come from a woman aged 25 to 39 with active or convalescent COVID-19.

The chain combines TRBV12-3 or TRBV12-4 with TRBJ2-3; tentative D call: TRBD1 (6 bases). V dropped 5 bases and J dropped 10 bases, with 16 bases sitting between them. The CDR3 spans 13 residues. The chain's CDR3 is CASSPLGAGAQYF. In DNA, the CDR3 is TGTGCCAGCAGTCCCCTTGGCGCAGGGGCGCAGTATTTT.

The V call is TRBV7-2, the J call TRBJ1-2; D is perhaps TRBD1 (6 bases). V dropped 5 bases and J dropped 6 bases, with 28 bases sitting between them. The CDR3 runs 18 residues. Germline V gene data show CDR1 as SGHTA and CDR2 as FQGNSA. In DNA, the CDR3 is TGTGCCAGCAGCCCGAATCATTCCACGCGGAGTTGGGGGCATGGCTACACCTTC. Protein product: CASSPNHSTRSWGHGYTF.

The V call is TRBV27, the J call TRBJ2-1; 7 positions agree with TRBD2. Germline values: CDR1 MNHEY, CDR2 SMNVEV (reference sequence). This CDR3 is built from 15 residues. The ends lost 7 bases at V and 4 bases at J; junction bases unmatched: 10. CDR3: CASTPSGVLYNEQFF. The CDR3 bases are TGTGCCAGCACCCCCAGCGGGGTTTTATACAATGAGCAGTTCTTC.

For this clone: Other DNA variants within this sample encode the same CDR3. The chain joins TRBV5-4 to TRBJ2-7; 8 positions agree with TRBD2. V lost 8 bases and J lost 6; bases outside the gene matches: 13. Germline V gives CDR1 SGHNT, CDR2 YYREEE (reference sequence). This CDR3 is 14 amino acids long. In DNA, the CDR3 is TGTGCCAGTAGACGTAGCGGGGCCCCTGGCGAGCAGTACTTC. Amino acids: CASRRSGAPGEQYF.

This clone appeared once. The chain joins TRBV6-5 to TRBJ2-1; 8 bases line up with TRBD1. The CDR3 is 14 amino acids. Trimming cost V 8 bases and J 0 bases; bases outside gene matches: 3. CDR1 is MNHEY and CDR2 is SVGAGI in the germline V gene. CDR3 nucleotides: TGTGCCAGCCTGCAGGGGGCCTCCTACAATGAGCAGTTCTTC. It is translated as CASLQGASYNEQFF.

The genes are TRBV9 and TRBJ2-3, with 11 nucleotides matching TRBD2. The CDR3 sequence is 16 residues long. The V segment lost 1 base and the J segment 4 bases; nucleotides outside the gene matches: 5. Germline V gene lookup returns CDR1 SGDLS and CDR2 YYNGEE. The CDR3 loop reads CASSVFSGGAADTQYF. For the CDR3, the DNA is TGTGCCAGCAGCGTATTTAGCGGGGGGGCAGCAGATACGCAGTATTTT.

The gene calls are TRBV7-2 and TRBJ2-7; D is ambiguous. The ends were cut back, 5 bases at V and 5 bases at J, with 7 bases in the middle. Germline V gene sequence: CDR1 SGHTA, CDR2 FQGNSA. This CDR3 is built from 11 residues. CDR3 in amino acids: CASSPADEQYF. The CDR3 DNA follows: TGTGCCAGCAGCCCGGCGGACGAGCAGTACTTC.

This clone was observed a few times. The chain links TRBV6-2 or TRBV6-3 to TRBJ1-1; TRBD1 agrees at 8 bases. The CDR3 sequence is 15 residues long. Germline V gene sequence: CDR1 MNHEY, CDR2 SVGEGT. The V gene end was trimmed by 5 bases and the J gene end by 2 bases; junction bases not matched to a gene: 7. For the CDR3, the DNA is TGTGCCAGCAGTCGACCAGGACAGGGCAACACTGAAGCTTTCTTT. This codes for CASSRPGQGNTEAFF.

V gene TRBV6-5 combines with J gene TRBJ1-4; D remains unclear. The CDR3 length is 13 residues. V lost 7 bases and J lost 5, with 11 bases in between. The germline CDR1 and CDR2 sequences are MNHEY and SVGAGI. In nucleotides, the CDR3 is TGTGCCAGCAACCCAAGCGTCAATGAAAAACTGTTTTTT. Amino acid sequence: CASNPSVNEKLFF.

The chain employs TRBV6-6 and TRBJ1-5; the D is unclear. Germline loops: CDR1 MNHNY, CDR2 SVGAGI (reference sequence). V dropped 8 bases and J dropped 7 bases, with 12 bases sitting between them. There are 12 residues in the CDR3. As DNA, the CDR3 is TGTGCCAGCGGCCACATGGCCCAGCCCCAGCATTTT. Its protein product is CASGHMAQPQHF.

This sequence joins TRBV6-1 and TRBJ1-6, with a tentative D call TRBD1 (5 bases). V was pared by 1 base and J by 9 bases, with 13 bases between. CDR3 length: 15 residues. Germline CDR1 reads MNHNS; CDR2 reads SASEGT. The CDR3 coding sequence is TGTGCCAGCAGTGAAGTCGGAGGGGAGGGTTCACCCCTCCACTTT. It specifies CASSEVGGEGSPLHF.

The gene calls are TRBV28 and TRBJ1-1, with D uncertain. Germline CDR1 is MDHEN and CDR2 is SYDVKM. Trimming removed 8 bases at V and 0 bases at J, with 16 bases between. This CDR3 spans 15 amino acids. CDR3 loop: CASGEVGGLNTEAFF. CDR3 DNA sequence: TGTGCCAGCGGTGAGGTCGGCGGCTTGAACACTGAAGCTTTCTTT.

Only one count was recorded for this clone. The sample has other DNA sequences that encode this CDR3 too. The chain uses TRBV10-1 and TRBJ1-1, with TRBD1 as a possible D gene (5 bases). V was shortened by 0 bases and J by 1 base, with 9 bases between the two germline ends. CDR1 and CDR2 from the germline V gene are WNHNN and SYGVQD (reference sequence). The length of the CDR3 is 15 residues. The chain's CDR3 is CASSESGGANTEAFF. The CDR3 coding sequence is TGCGCCAGCAGTGAGTCGGGTGGGGCGAACACTGAAGCTTTCTTT.

V and J are TRBV21-1 and TRBJ1-1; TRBD1, the table's D call, lacks a check against the DNA. TRBV21-1 represents a pseudogene. The CDR3 totals 16 residues. CDR3 region: CASSKEGQGKSTEAFF. CDR3 DNA: TGTGCCAGCAGCAAAGAAGGGCAGGGTAAGTCCACTGAAGCTTTCTTT.

The V gene is TRBV28, the J gene TRBJ1-3; a weak D match, TRBD1 (6 bases). Per germline, CDR1 MDHEN and CDR2 SYDVKM. CDR3 length equals 15 residues. Trimming shortened V by 5 bases and J by 4 bases, and 15 bases separated the two germline ends. For the CDR3, the DNA is TGTGCCAGCAGTCTCGGACAGTACCGGGGAAACACCATATATTTT. Translating it yields CASSLGQYRGNTIYF.

This chain joins TRBV5-1 and TRBJ2-3, with 8 bases matching TRBD2. V gave up 4 bases and J gave up 0 bases; unmatched junction bases: 13. The germline V gene has CDR1 SGHRS and CDR2 YFSETQ. The CDR3 contains 18 residues. The CDR3: CASSAPLSGGLSTDTQYF. The CDR3 coding sequence is TGCGCCAGCAGCGCCCCTCTGAGCGGGGGTCTTAGCACAGATACGCAGTATTTT.

This clone was observed a single time. The chain recombines TRBV5-1 with TRBJ2-7; perhaps TRBD1 as D (6 bases). Germline assignment: CDR1 SGHRS and CDR2 YFSETQ. Trimming shortened V by 0 bases and J by 7 bases, and 14 bases separated the two germline ends. The CDR3 runs 14 residues. The CDR3 reads CASSLDREMGEQYF. Written as DNA, the CDR3 is TGCGCCAGCAGCTTGGACAGGGAGATGGGGGAGCAGTACTTC.

This chain connects TRBV10-3 to TRBJ1-2; D is possibly TRBD1 (6 bases). V was cut by 3 bases and J by 8 bases, with 19 bases left in between. The CDR3 has 15 amino acids. The germline CDR1 and CDR2 sequences are ENHRY and SYGVKD. CDR3 amino acids: CAISDLQGGIGGYTF. CDR3 nucleotide sequence: TGTGCCATCAGTGACCTACAGGGAGGGATAGGGGGCTACACCTTC.

Comments on this clone: Other DNA sequences in this sample translate to the same CDR3. The rearrangement uses TRBV28 and TRBJ2-7; D is ambiguous. Trimming cost V 2 bases and J 1 base, with 3 bases left between them. The CDR3 is 12 residues long. Germline CDR1 MDHEN, CDR2 SYDVKM. CDR3 residues: CASSLRSYEQYF. As DNA, the CDR3 is TGTGCCAGCAGTTTACGGTCCTACGAGCAGTACTTC.

The chain recombines TRBV12-5 with TRBJ1-3; 8 bases align to TRBD1. With V trimmed by 4 bases and J by 2 bases, 4 bases remained unmatched. Per the germline V gene, CDR1 is LGHNT and CDR2 is FRNRAP. This CDR3 has 15 amino acids. The CDR3 region has the DNA TGTGCTAGTGGTTCGGGGACAGGCCCTGGAAACACCATATATTTT. Translated, it gives CASGSGTGPGNTIYF.

J is TRBJ1-2 and V is TRBV7-2, with TRBD1 identical over 8 bases. The CDR3 covers 16 residues. V was pared by 1 base and J by 4 bases, with 8 bases of the junction left unmatched. Germline values: CDR1 SGHTA, CDR2 FQGNSA. The DNA for the CDR3 is TGTGCCAGCAGCTTAGTACGGGGGCAGGGGGCCTATGGCTACACCTTC. Translating gives CASSLVRGQGAYGYTF.